This section outlines one TCR beta chain sequence together with its context. The target antigen is unknown. The data were taken from a study of cytomegalovirus exposure and HLA in healthy donors. 60 Vbeta and 13 Jbeta primers were used in PCR. Produced via immunoSEQ multiplex PCR; TCRdb's table is partial and in-frame only. Among fewer than 250,000 clones listed, 76% were seen once. General study results and limits: The majority of TCR sequences were rare, yet some public TCRs appeared in many donors. The classifier, whose performance was assessed in both the original and validation cohorts, reportedly diagnosed cytomegalovirus status with high specificity and sensitivity. Further analysis, carried out later, found HLA-associated TCR beta chains more clonally expanded than equally common other chains.

The V end lost 6 bases, the J end lost 2 bases, and 12 bases lay between the germline ends. CDR1 is SGHRS and CDR2 is YFSETQ in the germline V gene. The CDR3 contains 13 residues. This chain links TRBV5-1 with TRBJ2-7; TRBD2 is a possible D gene (6 bases). Sequenced input: PBMCs. This TCR derives from a young man in good health and CMV-seronegative. CDR3 region: CASTRDSTYEQYF. The CDR3 DNA reads TGCGCCAGCACCCGGGACTCGACCTACGAGCAGTACTTC.